This T cell receptor (beta chain) comes out of a study of shared clonotypes between healthy human individuals. Overall study results and limits: It was anticipated that sequencing depth would influence how many clonotypes donors shared.

Germline CDR1 reads MDHEN; CDR2 reads SYDVKM. Trimming removed 6 bases from V and 9 bases from J; junction bases left unmatched: 10. The CDR3 length is 13 residues. Sequencing was performed with immunoSEQ multiplex PCR; in TCRdb, only in-frame clones are kept and a portion is missing. Counted here are millions of clones, just over 90% occurring once; the ten biggest clones make up 0.35% to 0.45%. Concerning this clone itself: The antigen is undetermined.

The TCR comes from a man younger than 35 in good health. Some clones in this sample may be carry-over from other donors' samples. The specimen sequenced was naive CD4+ T cells from PBMCs. Subset given: CD45RA+ positively selected. The genes are TRBV28 and TRBJ2-7; TRBD1 aligns across 8 bases. CDR3 DNA: TGTGCCAGCAGGATATTGACAGGGGCAGGGCAGTACTTC. As protein: CASRILTGAGQYF.